These 24 T cell receptor beta chains were sequenced from one sample in a study of T cell repertoires in cytomegalovirus infection. One entry per CDR3 protein, called by TCRdb with MiXCR from the reads. The repertoire holds hundreds of thousands of distinct CDR3 sequences, with about 8.8% as singletons. The specimen was PBMCs. Source of these receptors: a human donor in good health (CMV status not recorded). Some clones in this sample may be carry-over from other donors' samples.

The chain carries TRBV24-1 and TRBJ2-1; no reliable D call. V lost 7 bases, J lost 2 bases, and 2 bases lay in between. CDR1 and CDR2 from the germline V gene are KGHDR and SFDVKD. CDR3 size: 11 residues. CDR3 sequence: CATRAYNEQFF. The CDR3 DNA sequence: TGTGCCACCAGGGCCTACAATGAGCAGTTCTTC.

This clonotype has just a few counts. The chain couples TRBV5-5 to TRBJ1-5; D unclear. The germline V gene encodes CDR1 SGHKS and CDR2 YYEKEE (reference sequence). The V end lost 3 bases, the J end lost 1 base, and 8 bases lay between the germline ends. The CDR3 consists of 14 residues. CDR3 loop: CASSSQRSNQPQHF. For the CDR3, the DNA is TGTGCCAGCAGCTCCCAGAGGAGCAATCAGCCCCAGCATTTT.

This clonotype was recorded many times. J is TRBJ2-3 and V is TRBV12-3 or TRBV12-4, with D possibly being TRBD1 (6 bases). The CDR3 runs 17 residues. The ends were cut back, 5 bases at V and 4 bases at J, with 22 bases in the middle. CDR3 protein: CASSPRQVSSNPDTQYF. The DNA for the CDR3 is TGTGCCAGCAGTCCCCGACAGGTCTCATCAAACCCAGATACGCAGTATTTT.

The CDR3, as DNA: TGCAGTGCTAGAGATGTAACAGTCTACGAGCAGTACGTC. Translating it yields CSARDVTVYEQYV. V and J are TRBV20-1 and TRBJ2-7; D is unclear. The CDR3 length is 13 residues. Germline assignment: CDR1 DFQATT and CDR2 SNEGSKA (reference sequence). The V end was cut by 0 bases, the J end by 3 bases, with 9 bases between.

V usage is TRBV20-1 and J usage is TRBJ2-3, with 11 bases matching TRBD1. The germline CDR1 and CDR2 sequences are DFQATT and SNEGSKA (reference sequence). The CDR3 totals 14 residues. After removal of 6 bases from V and 4 bases from J, the junction contained 6 bases not matched to a gene. CDR3 in DNA: TGCAGTGCAACACCGGGACAGGGGGCAGATACGCAGTATTTT. This codes for CSATPGQGADTQYF.

This clonotype has at least ten counts. J is TRBJ2-1 and V is TRBV5-4; D is possibly TRBD1 or TRBD2 (5 bases each). CDR1 and CDR2 (germline): SGHNT, YYREEE (reference sequence). The CDR3 totals 14 residues. Trimming removed 4 bases at V and 3 bases at J, with 11 bases between. The CDR3 is CASSKGRIYNEQFF. The CDR3 DNA sequence: TGTGCCAGCAGCAAGGGACGGATCTACAATGAGCAGTTCTTC. Filled out from reference TRBV5-4 and TRBJ2-1, the complete variable domain reads ETGVTQSPTHLIKTRGQQVTLRCSSQSGHNTVSWYQQALGQGPQFIFQYYREEENGRGNFPPRFSGLQFPNYSSELNVNALELDDSALYLCASSKGRIYNEQFFGPGTRLTVL.

This clonotype was observed a few times. The chain links TRBV15 to TRBJ2-7, with 8 bases matching TRBD2. The CDR3 covers 16 residues. Trimming took 0 bases from V and 3 from J; bases not matched to a gene: 7. Germline V lookup: CDR1 LNHNV, CDR2 YYDKDF (reference sequence). CDR3 DNA: TGTGCCACCAGCAGAGATGTACAGCGGGGGAACTACGAGCAGTACGTC. Amino acids: CATSRDVQRGNYEQYV.

This clonotype was detected many times. The chain recombines TRBV7-9 with TRBJ1-4, with D unclear. Germline CDR1 and CDR2: SEHNR and FQNEAQ (reference sequence). The CDR3 runs to 14 residues. Trimming pared 5 bases from V and 7 bases from J, leaving 14 bases between. For the CDR3, the DNA is TGTGCCAGCAGCCCGGCCTCTAAGCGTGAAAAACTGTTTTTT. This sequence encodes CASSPASKREKLFF.

This clonotype was seen many times. This chain uses TRBV15 with TRBJ1-5, with 7 bases identical to TRBD1. This CDR3 is built from 17 residues. The V gene's germline CDR1 is LNHNV and CDR2 YYDKDF (reference sequence). Trimming at V came to 2 bases and at J to 2 bases, leaving 9 bases not matched to a gene. Here the CDR3 reads CATSRLTDRVGNQPQHF. The CDR3 bases are TGTGCCACCAGCAGACTCACCGACAGGGTAGGCAATCAGCCCCAGCATTTT.

This clonotype was detected many times. The chain recombines TRBV5-6 with TRBJ2-3; D may be TRBD2 (6 bases). Germline values: CDR1 SGHDT, CDR2 YYEEEE. V lost 4 bases and J 2 bases, leaving 11 bases between the germline ends. The CDR3 runs to 14 residues. The CDR3 spells CASSQGLPTDTQYF. The CDR3 region has the DNA TGTGCCAGCAGCCAGGGACTCCCCACAGATACGCAGTATTTT.

In this sample, this clonotype turned up a few times. The gene calls are TRBV20-1 and TRBJ2-3, with TRBD1 matching over 10 bases. This CDR3 comprises 14 residues. The V segment lost 3 bases and the J segment 6 bases; nucleotides outside the gene matches: 6. From germline, CDR1 is DFQATT and CDR2 SNEGSKA (reference sequence). The CDR3 here is CSASRQGARDTQYF. CDR3 DNA: TGCAGTGCTAGCAGACAGGGGGCGCGTGATACGCAGTATTTT.

Many counts were recorded for this clonotype. This sequence joins TRBV12-5 and TRBJ1-5; possibly TRBD1 for D (5 bases). V was pared by 5 bases and J by 7 bases, with 18 bases between. This CDR3 has 15 residues. Germline loops: CDR1 LGHNT, CDR2 FRNRAP. CDR3 sequence (DNA): TGTGCTAGTGGTGACCGGACATGGGACGGACAGCCCCAGCATTTT. As protein: CASGDRTWDGQPQHF.

This clonotype was seen a few times. The chain links TRBV28 to TRBJ2-7; D tentatively reads TRBD1 or TRBD2 (7 bases each). Germline lookup yields CDR1 MDHEN and CDR2 SYDVKM. V shed 4 bases and J shed 6 bases, with 19 bases lying between them. This CDR3 contains 15 residues. For the CDR3, the DNA is TGTGCCAGCAGTTCCCCCCAGGCAGGGGGGGGCGAGCAGTACGTC. Protein sequence: CASSSPQAGGGEQYV.

V gene TRBV5-4 combines with J gene TRBJ1-1; 8 nucleotides line up with TRBD1. J lost 0 bases, V lost 4 bases, and 5 bases had no gene match. The length of the CDR3 is 15 residues. Germline V CDR1 and CDR2: SGHNT, YYREEE (reference sequence). Here the CDR3 reads CASSPNRGVNTEAFF. The CDR3 region has the DNA TGTGCCAGCAGCCCAAACAGGGGGGTGAACACTGAAGCTTTCTTT.

This clonotype was found many times. This sequence joins TRBV6-2 or TRBV6-3 and TRBJ2-2, with 9 bases that match TRBD1. The V and J ends lost 5 bases and 6 bases, in that order; junction bases with no gene match: 7. Germline V gene lookup returns CDR1 MNHEY and CDR2 SVGEGT. The CDR3 has 15 amino acids. This CDR3 reads CASSVRDRDAGELFF. The CDR3 DNA follows: TGTGCCAGCAGTGTCCGGGACAGGGACGCCGGGGAGCTGTTTTTT.

The chain combines TRBV5-1 with TRBJ2-1, with D unclear. There are 14 residues in the CDR3. Germline lookup yields CDR1 SGHRS and CDR2 YFSETQ. The V and J ends lost 4 bases and 3 bases respectively, with 11 bases between them. The CDR3, as DNA: TGCGCCAGCAGCCCGGGCGGAGTCTACAATGAGCAGTTCTTC. Protein product: CASSPGGVYNEQFF.

This clonotype was detected a few times. The V gene is TRBV7-2, the J gene TRBJ1-2; possibly TRBD1 for D (6 bases). The germline V and J ends were trimmed by 1 base and 4 bases, with 13 bases remaining between them. From germline, CDR1 is SGHTA and CDR2 FQGNSA. CDR3 size: 15 residues. The CDR3 here is CASSLGGQLGYGYTF. The CDR3, as DNA: TGTGCCAGCAGCTTAGGAGGACAGTTAGGCTATGGCTACACCTTC.

This clonotype was found many times. The chain joins TRBV7-6 to TRBJ2-7, with D possibly matching TRBD2 (5 bases). Trimming left V 3 bases short and J 2 bases short, with 11 bases between. CDR1 and CDR2 (germline): SGHVS, FNYEAQ. The CDR3 length is 14 residues. The CDR3, as DNA: TGTGCCAGCAGCTTCCCCGGGGAACCCTACGAGCAGTACTTC. This sequence encodes CASSFPGEPYEQYF.

This clonotype was recorded many times. This chain joins TRBV2 and TRBJ2-3; D perhaps matches TRBD2 (5 bases). Trimming removed 8 bases from V and 9 bases from J, with 9 bases in between. The CDR3 consists of 10 residues. The germline V gene has CDR1 SNHLY and CDR2 FYNNEI. In DNA, the CDR3 is TGTGCCAGCGAGGGAAGAACGCAGTATTTT. Residues: CASEGRTQYF.

This clonotype appeared a few times. A read error may account for a junction end that differs from germline. The V and J genes are TRBV7-9 and TRBJ2-3; 8 bases match TRBD2. Germline CDR1 reads SEHNR; CDR2 reads FQNEAQ (reference sequence). The CDR3 is 14 amino acids. The CDR3 region is CASSVAGTADTQYF. For the CDR3, the DNA is TGTGCCAGCAGCGTAGCGGGGACGGCAGATACGCAGTATTTT. Combining the CDR3 with reference TRBV7-9 and TRBJ2-3 gives the whole variable domain DTGVSQNPRHKITKRGQNVTFRCDPISEHNRLYWYRQTLGQGPEFLTYFQNEAQLEKSRLLSDRFSAERPKGSFSTLEIQRTEQGDSAMYLCASSVAGTADTQYFGPGTRLTVL.

This clonotype was seen repeatedly, ten times or more. This chain links TRBV12-3 or TRBV12-4 with TRBJ1-2, with D hard to call. With 0 bases removed from V and 2 bases from J, the gap between germline ends came to 4 bases. The CDR3 covers 13 residues. The CDR3 loop reads CASSLAQNYGYTF. CDR3 nucleotide sequence: TGTGCCAGCAGTTTAGCGCAGAACTATGGCTACACCTTC.

This clonotype was picked up many times. The rearrangement uses TRBV11-3 and TRBJ2-3, with 8 bases aligning to TRBD2. With 5 bases clipped from V and 2 bases from J, the junction kept 12 bases outside the gene matches. Germline CDR1 is SGHNT and CDR2 is YENEEA. The CDR3 extends over 17 amino acids. The CDR3 nucleotides read TGTGCCAGCAGCCCCACTAGGGCTAGCGGGTTCACAGATACGCAGTATTTT. Amino acid sequence: CASSPTRASGFTDTQYF.

This clonotype occurred a few times. The rearrangement uses TRBV20-1 and TRBJ2-1; D is ambiguous. Germline-derived CDR1 and CDR2 are DFQATT and SNEGSKA (reference sequence). Trimming removed 6 bases from V and 6 bases from J, with 18 bases in between. The CDR3 spans 14 residues. The CDR3 nucleotides are TGCAGTGCCACCGGGCTCCCGGCCTCCAATGAGCAGTTCTTC. It encodes CSATGLPASNEQFF.

This clonotype has a count of ten or more. The chain uses TRBV28 and TRBJ2-4; no definite D call. Trimming shortened V by 3 bases and J by 0 bases, and 12 bases separated the two germline ends. Per the germline V gene, CDR1 is MDHEN and CDR2 is SYDVKM. There are 16 residues in the CDR3. For the CDR3, the DNA is TGTGCCAGCAGTTTGGCGGTGGTCTTAGCCAAAAACATTCAGTACTTC. It is translated as CASSLAVVLAKNIQYF.